The 5 T cell receptor beta chains given below trace back to one sample, sequenced in a study of CXCR3-negative and CXCR3-positive naive CD8 T cells. The libraries of TRB cDNA were constructed through 5' RACE using UMI labels. TCRdb reprocessed the 5' RACE reads and reports one entry per CDR3 protein, with no DNA. The table lists some 41,000 distinct CDR3 sequences. Sequencing was carried out using memory CD8+ T cells from blood. These receptors originate from a human donor in good health. Some clones in this sample may be carry-over from other donors' samples.

The chain joins TRBV7-6 to TRBJ1-2; TCRdb outputs TRBD1, but without DNA this stays unchecked. This CDR3 region has 13 residues. The germline V gene has CDR1 SGHVS and CDR2 FNYEAQ. The CDR3 here is CGVLRRGFGGYTF.

The gene calls are TRBV20-1 and TRBJ2-3; TCRdb selects TRBD2, and the lack of DNA leaves this call unchecked. This CDR3 is built from 14 residues. The germline CDR1 and CDR2 sequences are DFQATT and SNEGSKA (reference sequence). The CDR3 reads CSATTSGVWNTQYF.

The chain employs TRBV4-2 and TRBJ1-4; the TCRdb call, TRBD1, lacks DNA for checking. Germline CDR1 is LGHNA and CDR2 is YNFKEQ. This CDR3 comprises 12 residues. This chain's CDR3 is CASSKPPGHSLF.

The chain combines TRBV12-3 or TRBV12-4 with TRBJ1-6; no DNA is available, so the TRBD1 call from TCRdb remains unchecked. This CDR3 is 11 amino acids long. CDR3 in amino acids: CASSFRDRLHF.

The genes are TRBV4-3 and TRBJ2-2. This CDR3 has 13 amino acids. Germline CDR1 and CDR2: LGHNA and YSLEER. CDR3 residues: CASSQENTGELFF.